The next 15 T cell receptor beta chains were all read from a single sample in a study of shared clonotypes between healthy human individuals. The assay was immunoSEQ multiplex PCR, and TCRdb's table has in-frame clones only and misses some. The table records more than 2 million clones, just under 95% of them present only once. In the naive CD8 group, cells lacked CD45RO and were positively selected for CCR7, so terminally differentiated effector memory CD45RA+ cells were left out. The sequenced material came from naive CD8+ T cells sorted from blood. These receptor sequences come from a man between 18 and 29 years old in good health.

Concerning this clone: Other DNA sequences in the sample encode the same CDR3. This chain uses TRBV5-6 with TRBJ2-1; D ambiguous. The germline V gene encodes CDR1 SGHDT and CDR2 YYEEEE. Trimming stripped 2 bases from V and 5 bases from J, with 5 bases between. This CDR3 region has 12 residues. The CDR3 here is CASSFGDNEQFF. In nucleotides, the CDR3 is TGTGCCAGCAGCTTCGGAGACAATGAGCAGTTCTTC.

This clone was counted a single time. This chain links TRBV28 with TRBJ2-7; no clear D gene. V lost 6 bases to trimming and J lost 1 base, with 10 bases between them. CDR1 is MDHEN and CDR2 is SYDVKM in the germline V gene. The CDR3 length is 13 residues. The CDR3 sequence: CASRFTGSYEQYF. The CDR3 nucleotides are TGTGCCAGCAGGTTCACTGGATCCTACGAGCAGTACTTC.

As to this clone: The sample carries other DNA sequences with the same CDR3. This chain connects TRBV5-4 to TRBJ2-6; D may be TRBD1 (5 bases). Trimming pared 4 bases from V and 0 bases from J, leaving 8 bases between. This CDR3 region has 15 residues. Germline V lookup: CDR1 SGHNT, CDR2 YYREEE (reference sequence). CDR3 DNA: TGTGCCAGCAGCCTCGACAGCTCTGGGGCCAACGTCCTGACTTTC. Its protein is CASSLDSSGANVLTF.

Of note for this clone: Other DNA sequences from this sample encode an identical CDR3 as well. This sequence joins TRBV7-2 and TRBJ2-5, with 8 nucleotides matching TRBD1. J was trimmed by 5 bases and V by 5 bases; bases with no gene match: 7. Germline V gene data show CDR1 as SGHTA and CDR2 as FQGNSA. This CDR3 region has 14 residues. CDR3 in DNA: TGTGCCAGCAGCCTAGACAGGGGATGGGAGACCCAGTACTTC. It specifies CASSLDRGWETQYF.

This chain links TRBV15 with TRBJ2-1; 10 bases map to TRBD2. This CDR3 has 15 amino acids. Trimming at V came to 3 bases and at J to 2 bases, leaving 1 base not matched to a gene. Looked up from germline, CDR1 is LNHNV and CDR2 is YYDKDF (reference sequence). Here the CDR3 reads CATSRLAGAYNEQFF. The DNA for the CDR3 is TGTGCCACCAGCAGGCTAGCGGGGGCCTACAATGAGCAGTTCTTC.

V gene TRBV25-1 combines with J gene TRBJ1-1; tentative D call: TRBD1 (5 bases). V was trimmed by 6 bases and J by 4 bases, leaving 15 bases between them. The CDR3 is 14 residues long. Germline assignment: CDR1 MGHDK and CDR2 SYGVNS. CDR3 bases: TGTGCCAGCAGGGACCCTTCGGGGGGCACTGAAGCTTTCTTT. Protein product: CASRDPSGGTEAFF.

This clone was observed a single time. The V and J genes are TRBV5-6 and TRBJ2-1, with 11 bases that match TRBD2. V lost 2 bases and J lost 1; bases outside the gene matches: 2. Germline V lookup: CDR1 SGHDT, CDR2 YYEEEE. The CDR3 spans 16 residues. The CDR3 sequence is CASSFSSGRSYNEQFF. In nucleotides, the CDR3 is TGTGCCAGCAGCTTTTCTAGCGGGAGGTCCTACAATGAGCAGTTCTTC.

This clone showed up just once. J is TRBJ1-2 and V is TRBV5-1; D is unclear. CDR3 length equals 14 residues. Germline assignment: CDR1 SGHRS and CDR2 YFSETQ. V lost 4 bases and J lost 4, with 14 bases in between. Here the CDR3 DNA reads TGCGCCAGCAGCCTCACTCCGGGGAGCTATGGCTACACCTTC. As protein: CASSLTPGSYGYTF.

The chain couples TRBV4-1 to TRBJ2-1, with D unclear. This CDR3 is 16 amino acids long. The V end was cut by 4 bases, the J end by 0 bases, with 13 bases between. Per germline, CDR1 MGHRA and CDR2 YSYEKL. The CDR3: CASSLPGFSSYNEQFF. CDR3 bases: TGCGCCAGCAGCCTTCCGGGCTTCAGCTCCTACAATGAGCAGTTCTTC.

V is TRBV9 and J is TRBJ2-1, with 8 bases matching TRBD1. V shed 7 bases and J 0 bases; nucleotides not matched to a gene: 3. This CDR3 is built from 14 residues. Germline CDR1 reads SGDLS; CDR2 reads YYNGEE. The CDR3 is CASGTGDSYNEQFF. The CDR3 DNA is TGTGCCAGCGGGACAGGTGACTCCTACAATGAGCAGTTCTTC.

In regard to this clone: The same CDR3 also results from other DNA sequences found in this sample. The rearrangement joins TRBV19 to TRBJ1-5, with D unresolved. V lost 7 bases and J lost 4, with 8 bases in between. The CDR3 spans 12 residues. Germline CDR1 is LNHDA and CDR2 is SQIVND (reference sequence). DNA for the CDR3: TGTGCCAGTACTACCAGTAATCAGCCCCAGCATTTT. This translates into CASTTSNQPQHF.

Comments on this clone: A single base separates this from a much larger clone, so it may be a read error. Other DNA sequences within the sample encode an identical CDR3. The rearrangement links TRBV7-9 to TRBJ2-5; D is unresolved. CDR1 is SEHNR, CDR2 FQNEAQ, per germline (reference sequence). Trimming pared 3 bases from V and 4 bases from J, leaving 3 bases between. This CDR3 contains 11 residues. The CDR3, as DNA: TGTGCCAGCAGCTTCCGAGAGACCCAGTACTTC. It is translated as CASSFRETQYF.

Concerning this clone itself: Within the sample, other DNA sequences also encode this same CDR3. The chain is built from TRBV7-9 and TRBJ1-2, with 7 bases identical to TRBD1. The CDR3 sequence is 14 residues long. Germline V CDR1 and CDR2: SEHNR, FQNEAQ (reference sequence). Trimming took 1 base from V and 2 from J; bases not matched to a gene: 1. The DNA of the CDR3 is TGTGCCAGCAGCTTAGGGGACAGCAACTATGGCTACACCTTC. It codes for CASSLGDSNYGYTF.

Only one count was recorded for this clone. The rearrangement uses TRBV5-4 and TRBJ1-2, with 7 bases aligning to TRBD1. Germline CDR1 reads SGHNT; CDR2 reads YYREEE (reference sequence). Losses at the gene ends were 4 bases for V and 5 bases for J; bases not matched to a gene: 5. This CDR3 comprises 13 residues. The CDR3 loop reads CASSMETGYGYTF. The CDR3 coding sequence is TGTGCCAGCAGCATGGAGACAGGGTATGGCTACACCTTC.

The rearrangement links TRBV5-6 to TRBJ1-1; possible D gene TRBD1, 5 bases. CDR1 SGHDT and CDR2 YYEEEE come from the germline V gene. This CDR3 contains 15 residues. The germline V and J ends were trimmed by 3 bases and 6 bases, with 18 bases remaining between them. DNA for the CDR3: TGTGCCAGCAGCTGGACGGAGACCGGAGGGGCTGAAGCTTTCTTT. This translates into CASSWTETGGAEAFF.